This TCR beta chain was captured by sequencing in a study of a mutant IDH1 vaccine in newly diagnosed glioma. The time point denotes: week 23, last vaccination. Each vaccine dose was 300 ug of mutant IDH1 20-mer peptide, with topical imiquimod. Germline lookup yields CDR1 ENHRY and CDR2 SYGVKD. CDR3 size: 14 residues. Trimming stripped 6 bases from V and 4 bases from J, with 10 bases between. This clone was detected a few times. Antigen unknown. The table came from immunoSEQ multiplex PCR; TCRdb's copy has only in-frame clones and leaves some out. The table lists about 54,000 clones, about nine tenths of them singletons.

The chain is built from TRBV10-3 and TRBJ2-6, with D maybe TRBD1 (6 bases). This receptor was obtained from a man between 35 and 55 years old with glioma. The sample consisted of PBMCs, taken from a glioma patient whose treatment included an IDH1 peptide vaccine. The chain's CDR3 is CAIRDSSGANVLTF. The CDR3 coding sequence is TGTGCCATCAGGGACAGTTCCGGGGCCAACGTCCTGACTTTC.